Shown below are 7 T cell receptor beta chains from a single sample sequenced in a study of blood T cell repertoires in COVID-19. Sequenced by immunoSEQ multiplex PCR; TCRdb stores in-frame clones only, minus some. The table has a few hundred thousand clones, approximately 88% seen once. The sequenced sample consisted of peripheral blood. Source of these receptors: a woman aged 25 to 39 with COVID-19, enrolled during active disease.

V gene TRBV2 combines with J gene TRBJ2-7; D perhaps matches TRBD1 (7 bases). The CDR3 spans 14 residues. Deletions cut 3 bases from V and 9 bases from J, with 18 bases between. Germline CDR1 SNHLY, CDR2 FYNNEI. CDR3 in amino acids: CASSEVQGGRGQYF. CDR3 sequence (DNA): TGTGCCAGCAGTGAGGTCCAGGGGGGAAGGGGGCAGTACTTC.

The gene calls are TRBV3-1 (or the pseudogene TRBV3-2) and TRBJ2-5; D is perhaps TRBD1 (5 bases). Germline-derived CDR1 and CDR2 are LGHDT and YNNKEL (reference sequence). This CDR3 spans 14 amino acids. With 4 bases removed from V and 5 bases from J, the gap between germline ends came to 14 bases. CDR3 nucleotides: TGTGCCAGCAGCCGAATCAGGGTCGGGGAGACCCAGTACTTC. It encodes CASSRIRVGETQYF.

This sequence joins TRBV24-1 and TRBJ2-3, with TRBD1 matching 9 bases. The junction had 10 bases not matched to a gene; V was cut back by 4 bases and J by 3 bases. The CDR3 contains 17 residues. Germline-derived CDR1 and CDR2 are KGHDR and SFDVKD. The CDR3 DNA reads TGTGCCACCAGTGACCCTAACGTTGGGACAGGGACAGATACGCAGTATTTT. This encodes CATSDPNVGTGTDTQYF.

At least ten counts were recorded for this clone. Other nucleotide sequences in the sample specify the same CDR3. The genes are TRBV5-1 and TRBJ2-1; D might be TRBD1 (5 bases). Trimming left V 0 bases short and J 2 bases short, with 6 bases between. This CDR3 region has 14 residues. Germline lookup yields CDR1 SGHRS and CDR2 YFSETQ. The CDR3 region has the DNA TGCGCCAGCAGCTTGGGGGGCCCCTACAATGAGCAGTTCTTC. Amino acid sequence: CASSLGGPYNEQFF.

This chain connects TRBV7-9 to TRBJ1-6; 8 bases are a match to TRBD1. CDR3 length: 15 amino acids. Unmatched junction bases numbered 5, after V lost 1 base and J lost 9 bases. Germline V gives CDR1 SEHNR, CDR2 FQNEAQ (reference sequence). This chain's CDR3 is CASSLGTGSTSPLHF. CDR3 in DNA: TGTGCCAGCAGCTTAGGGACAGGGTCTACTTCACCCCTCCACTTT. Looking up the rest from reference TRBV7-9 and TRBJ1-6 gives the full variable domain: DTGVSQNPRHKITKRGQNVTFRCDPISEHNRLYWYRQTLGQGPEFLTYFQNEAQLEKSRLLSDRFSAERPKGSFSTLEIQRTEQGDSAMYLCASSLGTGSTSPLHFGNGTRLTVT.

The chain joins TRBV6-5 to TRBJ2-5; 8 bases match TRBD2. The CDR3 is 14 amino acids. The V gene end was trimmed by 6 bases and the J gene end by 5 bases; junction bases not matched to a gene: 8. Germline values: CDR1 MNHEY, CDR2 SVGAGI. The CDR3: CASRQGTRPETQYF. The DNA of the CDR3 is TGTGCCAGCAGACAAGGGACTAGACCGGAGACCCAGTACTTC.

The genes are TRBV11-2 and TRBJ1-1; no definite D call. The CDR3 totals 11 residues. Germline V gene sequence: CDR1 SGHAT, CDR2 FQNNGV. V gave up 7 bases and J gave up 3 bases, with 6 bases separating them. CDR3 region: CASTYDTEAFF. The CDR3 DNA is TGTGCCAGCACCTATGACACTGAAGCTTTCTTT.